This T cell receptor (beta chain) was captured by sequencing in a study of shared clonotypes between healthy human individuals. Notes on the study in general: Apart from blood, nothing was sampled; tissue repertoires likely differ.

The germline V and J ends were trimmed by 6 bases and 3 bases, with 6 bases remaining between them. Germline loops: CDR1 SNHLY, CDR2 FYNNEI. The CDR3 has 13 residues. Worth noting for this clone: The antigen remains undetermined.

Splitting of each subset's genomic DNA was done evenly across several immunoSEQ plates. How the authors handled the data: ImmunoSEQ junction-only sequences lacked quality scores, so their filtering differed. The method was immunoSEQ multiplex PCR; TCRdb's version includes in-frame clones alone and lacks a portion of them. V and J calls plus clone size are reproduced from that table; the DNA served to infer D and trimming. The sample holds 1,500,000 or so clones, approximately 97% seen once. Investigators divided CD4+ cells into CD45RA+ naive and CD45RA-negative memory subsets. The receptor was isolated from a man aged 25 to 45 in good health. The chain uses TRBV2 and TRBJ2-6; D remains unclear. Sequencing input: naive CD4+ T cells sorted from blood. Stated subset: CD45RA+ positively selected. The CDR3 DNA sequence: TGTGCCAGCAGCCCGGTTGGGGCCAACGTCCTGACTTTC. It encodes CASSPVGANVLTF. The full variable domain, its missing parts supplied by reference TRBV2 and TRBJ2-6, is EPEVTQTPSHQVTQMGQEVILRCVPISNHLYFYWYRQILGQKVEFLVSFYNNEISEKSEIFDDQFSVERPDGSNFTLKIRSTKLEDSAMYFCASSPVGANVLTFGAGSRLTVL.